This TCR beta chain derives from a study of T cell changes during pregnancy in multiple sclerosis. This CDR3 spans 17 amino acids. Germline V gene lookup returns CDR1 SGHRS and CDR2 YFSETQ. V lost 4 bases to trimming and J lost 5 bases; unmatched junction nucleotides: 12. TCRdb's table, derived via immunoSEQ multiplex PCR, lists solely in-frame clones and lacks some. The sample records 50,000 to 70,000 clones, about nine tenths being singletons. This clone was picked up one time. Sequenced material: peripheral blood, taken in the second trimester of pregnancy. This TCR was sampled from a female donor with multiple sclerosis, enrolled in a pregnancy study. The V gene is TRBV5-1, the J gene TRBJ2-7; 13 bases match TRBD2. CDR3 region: CASSPFTSGRAGNEQYF. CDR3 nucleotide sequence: TGCGCCAGCAGCCCTTTTACTAGCGGGAGGGCCGGGAACGAGCAGTACTTC.